Presented here are 25 T cell receptor beta chains from one specimen sequenced in a study of blood T cell repertoires in COVID-19. The method was immunoSEQ multiplex PCR; TCRdb's version includes in-frame clones alone and lacks a portion of them. The sample yields some 120,000 clones, roughly 79% seen once. Sequenced: peripheral blood. The receptors derive from a human donor in a cohort sampled during active COVID-19.

V is TRBV7-2 and J is TRBJ2-7; TRBD1 matches 8 bases. V shed 3 bases and J 5 bases; nucleotides not matched to a gene: 6. CDR1 and CDR2 from the germline V gene are SGHTA and FQGNSA. This CDR3 is 14 amino acids long. This chain's CDR3 is CASSLGRGQNEQYF. CDR3 nucleotide sequence: TGTGCCAGCAGCTTGGGCAGGGGGCAGAACGAGCAGTACTTC.

CDR3 in amino acids: CASRPTSGQTTWGYTF. The CDR3 nucleotides read TGTGCCAGCAGACCTACTTCTGGACAAACCACGTGGGGCTACACCTTC. The rearrangement uses TRBV7-2 and TRBJ1-2; possibly TRBD1 for D (5 bases). V dropped 6 bases and J dropped 8 bases, with 25 bases sitting between them. The CDR3 loop spans 16 amino acids. Germline V lookup: CDR1 SGHTA, CDR2 FQGNSA.

The rearrangement joins TRBV7-6 to TRBJ1-5; D uncertain. The V gene lost 7 bases and the J gene lost 4 bases, with 20 bases spanning the gap. The V gene's germline CDR1 is SGHVS and CDR2 FNYEAQ. This CDR3 is 16 amino acids long. Here the CDR3 reads CASTPFRSFRNQPQHF. The CDR3, as DNA: TGTGCCAGCACGCCTTTTAGGAGCTTTCGAAATCAGCCCCAGCATTTT.

This chain joins TRBV5-4 and TRBJ2-2; 8 positions match TRBD1. The length of the CDR3 is 15 residues. Germline values: CDR1 SGHNT, CDR2 YYREEE (reference sequence). V shed 5 bases and J 4 bases; nucleotides not matched to a gene: 7. The CDR3 region is CASRDGRGRTGELFF. The CDR3 coding sequence is TGTGCCAGCAGGGACGGCAGGGGGCGCACCGGGGAGCTGTTTTTT.

CDR3 protein: CSASLSSGKAYNEQFF. CDR3 DNA sequence: TGCAGTGCTAGTTTATCTAGCGGGAAAGCATACAATGAGCAGTTCTTC. The rearrangement joins TRBV20-1 to TRBJ2-1; TRBD2 aligns across 9 bases. With 3 bases clipped from V and 4 bases from J, the junction kept 10 bases outside the gene matches. Per the germline V gene, CDR1 is DFQATT and CDR2 is SNEGSKA (reference sequence). This CDR3 spans 16 amino acids.

The chain carries TRBV20-1 and TRBJ1-2; D is unclear. Trimming removed 1 base from V and 8 bases from J, with 8 bases in between. Germline values: CDR1 DFQATT, CDR2 SNEGSKA (reference sequence). The CDR3 totals 11 residues. As DNA, the CDR3 is TGCAGTGCTAGAGCAGGTTTAGGCTACACCTTC. Protein sequence: CSARAGLGYTF.

This clone was detected only once. This rearrangement joins TRBV7-2 to TRBJ1-5, with a weak D call TRBD1 (5 bases). The ends were cut back, 5 bases at V and 2 bases at J, with 16 bases in the middle. Germline CDR1 is SGHTA and CDR2 is FQGNSA. The CDR3 loop spans 16 amino acids. Here the CDR3 reads CASSPPRVGGNQPQHF. CDR3 DNA: TGTGCCAGCAGCCCACCTCGGGTAGGGGGCAATCAGCCCCAGCATTTT.

This clone has a single count. The DNA for the CDR3 is TGTGCCAGCAGCTTTAGACAGACGCTAATTTACAATGAGCAGTTCTTC. Translating it yields CASSFRQTLIYNEQFF. The chain combines TRBV7-9 with TRBJ2-1, with D possibly being TRBD1 (5 bases). The CDR3 is 16 amino acids. Germline V lookup: CDR1 SEHNR, CDR2 FQNEAQ (reference sequence). V lost 3 bases, J lost 4 bases, and 16 bases lay in between.

The gene calls are TRBV27 and TRBJ2-7, with D possibly matching TRBD2 (7 bases). From germline, CDR1 is MNHEY and CDR2 SMNVEV (reference sequence). Trimming removed 5 bases at V and 2 bases at J, with 16 bases between. The CDR3 spans 15 residues. Here the CDR3 reads CASSPLGGEPYEQYF. CDR3 coding DNA: TGTGCCAGCAGTCCCCTAGGGGGGGAGCCCTACGAGCAGTACTTC.

The chain couples TRBV30 to TRBJ1-4, with a tentative D call TRBD1 (6 bases). V was trimmed by 7 bases and J by 5 bases, leaving 14 bases between them. The CDR3 totals 13 residues. CDR1 and CDR2 (germline): GTSNPN, SVGIG (reference sequence). In DNA form, the CDR3 reads TGTGCCTACAGAACAGGGACCAATGAAAAACTGTTTTTT. This encodes CAYRTGTNEKLFF.

J is TRBJ2-7 and V is TRBV11-3; 8 positions agree with TRBD2. The germline V gene has CDR1 SGHNT and CDR2 YENEEA. V shed 5 bases and J 8 bases; nucleotides not matched to a gene: 11. The CDR3 loop spans 14 amino acids. DNA for the CDR3: TGTGCCAGCAGCGAGCGGGGGTTTGCGGATAAGCAGTACTTC. Protein product: CASSERGFADKQYF.

The V gene is TRBV5-6, the J gene TRBJ2-5, with TRBD2 matching over 8 bases. The V gene's germline CDR1 is SGHDT and CDR2 YYEEEE. This CDR3 contains 17 residues. V was pared by 6 bases and J by 0 bases, with 13 bases of the junction left unmatched. The CDR3: CASTSVGQREYQETQYF. The CDR3 DNA follows: TGTGCCAGCACCTCGGTGGGGCAGCGGGAGTACCAAGAGACCCAGTACTTC. The whole variable domain, remainder taken from reference TRBV5-6 and TRBJ2-5, is DAGVTQSPTHLIKTRGQQVTLRCSPKSGHDTVSWYQQALGQGPQFIFQYYEEEERQRGNFPDRFSGHQFPNYSSELNVNALLLGDSALYLCASTSVGQREYQETQYFGPGTRLLVL.

V gene TRBV6-6 combines with J gene TRBJ1-6; perhaps TRBD1 as D (6 bases). Germline V CDR1 and CDR2: MNHNY, SVGAGI (reference sequence). This CDR3 region has 14 residues. V lost 10 bases and J 11 bases, leaving 21 bases between the germline ends. CDR3 sequence reads: CATRRGGERAPLHF. Here the CDR3 DNA reads TGTGCCACCCGGCGGGGGGGCGAGCGGGCACCCCTCCACTTT.

This clone was seen more than once but under ten times. Different DNA sequences within this sample yield the same CDR3. This rearrangement joins TRBV18 to TRBJ2-5; weak D call: TRBD1 (5 bases). Trimming pared 5 bases from V and 2 bases from J, leaving 9 bases between. Germline CDR1 is KGHSH and CDR2 is LQKENI. The CDR3 has 13 residues. DNA of the CDR3: TGTGCCAGCTCATCGACAGTTCAAGAGACCCAGTACTTC. Translated, it gives CASSSTVQETQYF.

The rearrangement joins TRBV12-3 or TRBV12-4 to TRBJ2-5; D is uncertain. V was shortened by 4 bases and J by 2 bases, with 8 bases between the two germline ends. The CDR3 contains 13 residues. The CDR3 region has the DNA TGTGCCAGCAGTTCCAGGATACAAGAGACCCAGTACTTC. Translated, it gives CASSSRIQETQYF.

This sequence joins TRBV7-2 and TRBJ2-7; 8 positions agree with TRBD1. V shed 4 bases, J shed 0 bases, and the junction held 11 bases outside the gene matches. The CDR3 loop spans 17 amino acids. Germline V lookup: CDR1 SGHTA, CDR2 FQGNSA. This CDR3 is CASSSARNRGSSYEQYF. CDR3 in DNA: TGTGCCAGCAGCTCCGCCCGTAACAGGGGGAGCTCCTACGAGCAGTACTTC.

This chain joins TRBV3-1 (or the pseudogene TRBV3-2) and TRBJ2-2, with a tentative D call TRBD1 (6 bases). Germline CDR1 LGHDT, CDR2 YNNKEL (reference sequence). Between the trimmed V and J ends, which lost 5 bases and 2 bases, there was a span of 12 bases. The CDR3 has 15 amino acids. CDR3 sequence (DNA): TGTGCCAGCAGCTACACCGGGACAAACACCGGGGAGCTGTTTTTT. Translating it yields CASSYTGTNTGELFF.

This chain links TRBV7-2 with TRBJ2-7, with 8 bases matching TRBD1. From germline, CDR1 is SGHTA and CDR2 FQGNSA. This CDR3 has 14 residues. The V segment lost 4 bases and the J segment 3 bases; nucleotides outside the gene matches: 5. Written as DNA, the CDR3 is TGTGCCAGCAGCTCAATCGACAGGGGCTACGAGCAGTACTTC. Its protein is CASSSIDRGYEQYF.

The chain joins TRBV2 to TRBJ2-5, with 9 nucleotides matching TRBD2. The germline CDR1 and CDR2 sequences are SNHLY and FYNNEI. The V gene end was trimmed by 6 bases and the J gene end by 4 bases; junction bases not matched to a gene: 12. This CDR3 contains 16 residues. CDR3 protein: CASRGSGTSMRETQYF. In DNA, the CDR3 is TGTGCCAGCAGGGGGTCCGGGACTAGCATGAGAGAGACCCAGTACTTC. Drawing the rest from reference TRBV2 and TRBJ2-5, the complete variable domain is EPEVTQTPSHQVTQMGQEVILRCVPISNHLYFYWYRQILGQKVEFLVSFYNNEISEKSEIFDDQFSVERPDGSNFTLKIRSTKLEDSAMYFCASRGSGTSMRETQYFGPGTRLLVL.

The chain uses TRBV19 and TRBJ2-1; 15 bases are shared with TRBD2. V was pared by 0 bases and J by 4 bases, with 1 base of the junction left unmatched. The CDR3 is 17 residues long. Germline V gene sequence: CDR1 LNHDA, CDR2 SQIVND (reference sequence). CDR3 protein: CASSIEGTSGGYNEQFF. The CDR3 coding sequence is TGTGCCAGTAGTATAGAGGGGACTAGCGGGGGGTACAATGAGCAGTTCTTC.

The chain uses TRBV2 and TRBJ2-5; 9 nucleotides align to TRBD1. The germline gives CDR1 SNHLY, CDR2 FYNNEI. The CDR3 covers 13 residues. J lost 4 bases, V lost 6 bases, and 3 bases had no gene match. The CDR3 sequence is CASSAQGAETQYF. The CDR3 DNA is TGTGCCAGCAGCGCACAGGGGGCAGAGACCCAGTACTTC.

The V and J genes are TRBV9 and TRBJ2-5; D is possibly TRBD1 (6 bases). Germline V CDR1 and CDR2: SGDLS, YYNGEE. V was trimmed by 0 bases and J by 2 bases, leaving 11 bases between them. The CDR3 consists of 15 residues. CDR3 region: CASSVGLRGQETQYF. CDR3 in DNA: TGTGCCAGCAGCGTAGGGTTAAGGGGGCAAGAGACCCAGTACTTC.

This clone occurred a few times. This chain joins TRBV24-1 and TRBJ1-2; 7 nucleotides line up with TRBD1. Germline lookup yields CDR1 KGHDR and CDR2 SFDVKD. There are 15 residues in the CDR3. The V gene end was trimmed by 4 bases and the J gene end by 4 bases; junction bases not matched to a gene: 8. CDR3 residues: CATSEGGGGGYGYTF. For the CDR3, the DNA is TGTGCCACCAGTGAAGGAGGAGGGGGCGGCTATGGCTACACCTTC.

V gene TRBV5-5 combines with J gene TRBJ1-5; no clear D. Germline CDR1 SGHKS, CDR2 YYEKEE (reference sequence). The V end was cut by 2 bases, the J end by 6 bases, with 12 bases between. This CDR3 comprises 14 residues. The CDR3 sequence is CASSFSGDGQPQHF. DNA of the CDR3: TGTGCCAGCAGCTTCTCCGGGGATGGTCAGCCCCAGCATTTT.

The V gene is TRBV5-1, the J gene TRBJ1-4, with 9 nucleotides matching TRBD1. The CDR3 contains 13 residues. CDR1 SGHRS and CDR2 YFSETQ come from the germline V gene. The J segment lost 8 bases and the V segment lost 6 bases, leaving 5 bases of the junction unmatched. The CDR3 here is CASTRTGEEKLFF. In DNA, the CDR3 is TGCGCCAGCACGCGGACAGGGGAAGAAAAACTGTTTTTT.